This T cell receptor (beta chain) was profiled in a study of shared clonotypes between healthy human individuals (dated by TCRdb to between 2020 and 2021). Background on the whole study: A couple of women and three men aged 18 to 49 years were included in the cohort. The study deeply sequenced blood TCR repertoires of about 5 healthy adults to estimate repertoire size and the extent of clonotype sharing between individuals. Per donor, three plates each were used for CD4 naive and CD4 memory, two for CD8 naive, and one for CD8 memory. Each donor's leukapheresis produced roughly between roughly 0.85 and 10 billion PBMCs. To increase sequencing depth and limit assay-specific biases, TCR repertoire library preparation and sequencing were carried out by different laboratories using diverse techniques. The investigation overall reported the following: Sampling was restricted to blood, and TCR repertoires in tissue are likely to differ from TCR repertoires in blood. Compared with non-shared clonotypes, the clonotypes found in all four sorted-subset donors had higher generation probabilities. Because the study included only a small number of donors, the genetic and exposure-history diversity represented was limited. Incomplete sequencing was indicated by rarefaction of sorted-subset datasets, despite the large sequencing depth. Pairwise subsampling led to the expectation that sequencing depth would affect the degree of clonotype sharing among donors. Sharing across a few donors was observed for approximately 5% of naive CD4, 3.5% of naive CD8, 2.3% of memory CD4, and roughly 0.4% of memory CD8 clonotypes. Estimated clonotype richness was generally larger for naive than for memory subsets.

CD8 naive samples were CD45RO-negative cells positively selected for CCR7, giving a CD45RA+CCR7+ population that excluded TemRA cells. The donors were healthy, HIV-negative adults who had no recently reported acute infections or vaccinations. Every donor was a Caucasian adult living in Nashville, Tennessee, USA. Blood was collected by leukapheresis, and PBMCs were isolated by Ficoll-Histopaque density gradient centrifugation and then cryopreserved in liquid nitrogen vapor phase. Analytical flow cytometry was used to check the purity and quantity of each magnetically sorted T cell population. Each sorted fraction had its genomic DNA isolated and then quantified by UV absorbance on a Nanodrop 2000c. TCR CDR3 regions were amplified from genomic DNA by multiplex PCR using the deep immunoSEQ assay. Extracted genomic DNA from each cell subset was distributed evenly across all wells of several immunoSEQ 96-well plates, and each plate was treated as a replicate. For sorted subsets, around 0.2 ug of genomic DNA, equivalent to 25,000 to 35,000 T cell genomes, went into each replicate PCR. Purified libraries were measured with a Qubit 3.0 fluorometer, size-checked on a Bioanalyzer 2100, and measured again with the KAPA Library Quantification kit. Every immunoSEQ 96-well plate was sequenced on a separate single-read 150-cycle Illumina NextSeq 550 flow cell. The original methods were these. The immunoSEQ output contained only junctional sequences without quality scores, so filtering could not match that applied to full-length reads. To assign V/J genes and CDR3, sequences were annotated using PyIR, a Python wrapper for IgBLAST v1.9, with IMGT germline references. Reads were filtered out if the reads had weak V/J assignments (E-value above 1e-6), no CDR3, stop codons, out-of-frame junctions, or ambiguous translated residues. V3J clonotypes were defined as sequences sharing an identical inferred V gene, J gene, and CDR3 amino acid sequence. The percentage overlap between two repertoires was calculated by dividing the number of shared unique clonotypes by the size of the smaller repertoire. RTK rarefaction, the Chao1 estimator, and Recon v2.1 estimates of unobserved clonotypes were used to assess repertoire richness. For all TCRbeta clonotypes obtained by the gDNA method from a handful of donors, generation probabilities were computed with OLGA. The table was pulled from immuneACCESS by TCRdb, which kept in-frame rearrangements only. Such tables lose some clones; where checked, under half of the loss comes from unresolved V genes, and the rest has no known cause. The D gene and trimming were derived from the DNA, and the V and J assignments and clone size from that table. For this sample the table gives more than 550,000 clones, of which 90% to 95% were detected only once. The ten largest make up about 24% of the sample.

A note on this clone: Its antigen is not yet known. Base quality data are lacking; no much larger clone is found one base away.

The clonotype originates from a man aged 25-40 years in good health. The material sequenced was naive CD8+ T cells sorted from blood. The cell subset or site label here, explained by the study, means: CD45RA+CCR7+.

At the DNA level, the sequence is TGTGCCAGTAGTATAGATATGGGAGGCGTCTACGAGCAGTACTTC. It specifies CASSIDMGGVYEQYF. The rearranged chain carries TRBV19 and TRBJ2-7; the D region possibly corresponds to TRBD2 (6 bases align). Deletion took 0 bases off V and 3 bases off J, with a span of 12 bases between the germline ends. From the germline V gene (reference sequence), CDR1 is LNHDA and CDR2 is SQIVND. The CDR3 starts with the cysteine, ends with the phenylalanine, and has 15 residues. Here the CDR3 DNA is all that survives: 45 bases in frame from base 1.